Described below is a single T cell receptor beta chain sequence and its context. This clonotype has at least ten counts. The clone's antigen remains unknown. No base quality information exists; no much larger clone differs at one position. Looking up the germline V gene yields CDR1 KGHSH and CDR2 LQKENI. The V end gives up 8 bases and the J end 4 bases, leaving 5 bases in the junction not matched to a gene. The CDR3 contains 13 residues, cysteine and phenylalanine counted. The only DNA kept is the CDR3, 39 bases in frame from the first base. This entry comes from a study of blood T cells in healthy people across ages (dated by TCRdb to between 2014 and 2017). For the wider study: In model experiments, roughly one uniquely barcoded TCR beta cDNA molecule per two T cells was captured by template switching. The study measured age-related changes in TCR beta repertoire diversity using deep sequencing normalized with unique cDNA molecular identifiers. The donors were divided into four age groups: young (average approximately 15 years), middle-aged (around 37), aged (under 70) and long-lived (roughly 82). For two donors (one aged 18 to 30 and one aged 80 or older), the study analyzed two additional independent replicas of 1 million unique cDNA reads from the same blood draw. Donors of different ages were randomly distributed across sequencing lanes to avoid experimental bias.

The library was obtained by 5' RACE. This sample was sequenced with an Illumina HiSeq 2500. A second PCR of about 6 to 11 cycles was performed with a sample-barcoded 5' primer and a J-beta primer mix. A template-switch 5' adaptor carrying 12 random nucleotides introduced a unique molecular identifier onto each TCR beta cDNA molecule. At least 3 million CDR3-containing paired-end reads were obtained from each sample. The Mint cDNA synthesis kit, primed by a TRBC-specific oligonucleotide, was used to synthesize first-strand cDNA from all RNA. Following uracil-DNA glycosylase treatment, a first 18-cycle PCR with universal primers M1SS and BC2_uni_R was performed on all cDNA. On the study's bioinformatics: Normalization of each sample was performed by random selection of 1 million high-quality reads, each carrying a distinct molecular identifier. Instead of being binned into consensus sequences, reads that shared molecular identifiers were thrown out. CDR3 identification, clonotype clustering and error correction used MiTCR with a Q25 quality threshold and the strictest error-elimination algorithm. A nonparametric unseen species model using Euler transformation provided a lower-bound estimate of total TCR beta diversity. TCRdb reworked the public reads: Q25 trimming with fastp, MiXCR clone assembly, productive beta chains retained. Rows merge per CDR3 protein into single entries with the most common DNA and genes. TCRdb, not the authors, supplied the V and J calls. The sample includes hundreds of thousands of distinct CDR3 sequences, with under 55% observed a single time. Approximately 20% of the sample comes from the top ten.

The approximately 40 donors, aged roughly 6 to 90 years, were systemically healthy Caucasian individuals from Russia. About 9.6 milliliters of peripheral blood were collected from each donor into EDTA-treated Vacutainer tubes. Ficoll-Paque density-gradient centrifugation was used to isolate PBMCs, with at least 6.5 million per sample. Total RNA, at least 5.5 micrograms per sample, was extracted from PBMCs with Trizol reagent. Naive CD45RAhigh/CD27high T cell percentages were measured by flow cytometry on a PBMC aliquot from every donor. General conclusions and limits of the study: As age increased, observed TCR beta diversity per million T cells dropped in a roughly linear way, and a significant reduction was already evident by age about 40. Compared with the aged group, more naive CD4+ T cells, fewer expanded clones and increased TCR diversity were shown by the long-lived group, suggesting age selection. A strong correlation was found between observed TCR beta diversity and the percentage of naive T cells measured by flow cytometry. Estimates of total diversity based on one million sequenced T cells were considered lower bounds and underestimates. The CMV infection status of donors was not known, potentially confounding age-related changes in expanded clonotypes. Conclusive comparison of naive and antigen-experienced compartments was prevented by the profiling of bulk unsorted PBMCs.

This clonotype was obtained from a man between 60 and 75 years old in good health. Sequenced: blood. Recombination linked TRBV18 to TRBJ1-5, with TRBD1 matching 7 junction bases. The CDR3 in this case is CASSPDRNQPQHF. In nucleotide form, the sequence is TGTGCCAGCAGCCCGGACAGGAATCAGCCCCAGCATTTT.